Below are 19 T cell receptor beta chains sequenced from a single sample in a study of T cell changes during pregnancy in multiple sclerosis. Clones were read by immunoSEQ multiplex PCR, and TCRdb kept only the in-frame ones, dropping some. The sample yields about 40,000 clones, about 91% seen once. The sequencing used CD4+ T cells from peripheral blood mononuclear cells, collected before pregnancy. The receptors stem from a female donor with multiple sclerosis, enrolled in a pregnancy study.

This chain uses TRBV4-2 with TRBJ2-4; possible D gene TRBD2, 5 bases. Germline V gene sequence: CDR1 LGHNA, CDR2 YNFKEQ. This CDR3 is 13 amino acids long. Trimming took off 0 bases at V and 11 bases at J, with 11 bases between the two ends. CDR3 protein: CASSQDGLAVQYF. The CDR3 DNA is TGTGCCAGCAGCCAAGATGGACTCGCGGTTCAGTACTTC.

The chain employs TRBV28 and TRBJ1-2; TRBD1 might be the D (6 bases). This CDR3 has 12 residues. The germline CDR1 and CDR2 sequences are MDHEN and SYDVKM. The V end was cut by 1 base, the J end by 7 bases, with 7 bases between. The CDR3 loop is CASSLSRGGYTF. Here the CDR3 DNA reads TGTGCCAGCAGTTTATCCAGGGGTGGCTACACCTTC.

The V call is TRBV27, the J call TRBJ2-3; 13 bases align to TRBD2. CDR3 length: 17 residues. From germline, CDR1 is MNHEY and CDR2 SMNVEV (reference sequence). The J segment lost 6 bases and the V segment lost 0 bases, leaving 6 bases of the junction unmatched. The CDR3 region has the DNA TGTGCCAGCAGTTTATCGACACTAGCGGGAGGGCGGGATACGCAGTATTTT. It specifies CASSLSTLAGGRDTQYF.

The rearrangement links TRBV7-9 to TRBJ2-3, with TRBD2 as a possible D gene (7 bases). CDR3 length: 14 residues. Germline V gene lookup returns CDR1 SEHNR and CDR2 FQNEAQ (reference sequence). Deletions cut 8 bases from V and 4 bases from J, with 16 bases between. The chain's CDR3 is CASSGGGPPDTQYF. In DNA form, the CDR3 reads TGTGCCAGCTCTGGGGGGGGCCCTCCAGATACGCAGTATTTT. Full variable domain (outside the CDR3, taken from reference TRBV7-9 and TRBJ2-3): DTGVSQNPRHKITKRGQNVTFRCDPISEHNRLYWYRQTLGQGPEFLTYFQNEAQLEKSRLLSDRFSAERPKGSFSTLEIQRTEQGDSAMYLCASSGGGPPDTQYFGPGTRLTVL.

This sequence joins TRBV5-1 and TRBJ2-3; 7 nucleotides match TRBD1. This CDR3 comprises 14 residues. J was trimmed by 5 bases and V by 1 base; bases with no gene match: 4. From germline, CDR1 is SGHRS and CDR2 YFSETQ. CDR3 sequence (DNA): TGCGCCAGCAGCTTGACAACAGGGGAAGATACGCAGTATTTT. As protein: CASSLTTGEDTQYF.

CDR3 coding DNA: TGTGCCATCAGGGAACAGGGTTCCTCTGGGGCCAACGTCCTGACTTTC. Its protein product is CAIREQGSSGANVLTF. The chain employs TRBV10-3 and TRBJ2-6, with D tentatively TRBD1 (6 bases). Trimming cost V 6 bases and J 0 bases, with 12 bases left between them. Germline V lookup: CDR1 ENHRY, CDR2 SYGVKD. CDR3 length: 16 amino acids.

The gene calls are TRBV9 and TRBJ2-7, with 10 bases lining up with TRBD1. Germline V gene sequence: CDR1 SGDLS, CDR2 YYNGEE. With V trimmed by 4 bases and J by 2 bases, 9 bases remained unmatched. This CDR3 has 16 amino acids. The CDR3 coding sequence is TGTGCCAGCAGCCCCACCTCGGGACAGGGGCCCTACGAGCAGTACTTC. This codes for CASSPTSGQGPYEQYF.

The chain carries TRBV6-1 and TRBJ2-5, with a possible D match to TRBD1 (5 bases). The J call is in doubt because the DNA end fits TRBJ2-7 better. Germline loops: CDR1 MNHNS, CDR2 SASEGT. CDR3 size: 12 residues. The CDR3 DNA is TGTGCCAGCAGTGGCGACAGCTACGAGCAGTACTTC. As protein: CASSGDSYEQYF.

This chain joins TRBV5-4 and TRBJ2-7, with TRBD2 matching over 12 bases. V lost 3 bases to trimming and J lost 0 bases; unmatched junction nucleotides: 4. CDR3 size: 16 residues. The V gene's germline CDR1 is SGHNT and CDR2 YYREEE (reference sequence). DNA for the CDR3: TGTGCCAGCAGCTCTAGGACTAGCGGGATCTCCTACGAGCAGTACTTC. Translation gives CASSSRTSGISYEQYF.

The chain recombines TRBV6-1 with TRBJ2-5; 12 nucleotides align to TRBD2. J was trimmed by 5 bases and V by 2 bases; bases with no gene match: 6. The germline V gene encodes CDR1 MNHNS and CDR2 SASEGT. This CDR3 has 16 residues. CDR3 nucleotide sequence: TGTGCCAGCAGTGAACTAGCGGGAGGGGTTCGGGAGACCCAGTACTTC. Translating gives CASSELAGGVRETQYF.

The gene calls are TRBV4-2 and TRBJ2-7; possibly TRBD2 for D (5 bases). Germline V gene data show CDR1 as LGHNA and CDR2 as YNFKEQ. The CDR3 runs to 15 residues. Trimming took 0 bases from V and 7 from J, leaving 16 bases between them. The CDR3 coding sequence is TGTGCCAGCAGCCAAGATCGGGGATACCTACGAGAGCAGTACTTC. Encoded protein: CASSQDRGYLREQYF.

The CDR3 loop is CASGTGWYEQYF. CDR3 DNA sequence: TGTGCTAGTGGGACAGGGTGGTACGAGCAGTACTTC. This sequence joins TRBV12-5 and TRBJ2-7; 7 bases match TRBD1. The junction had 3 bases not matched to a gene; V was cut back by 6 bases and J by 4 bases. Germline V gene data show CDR1 as LGHNT and CDR2 as FRNRAP. The CDR3 extends over 12 amino acids.

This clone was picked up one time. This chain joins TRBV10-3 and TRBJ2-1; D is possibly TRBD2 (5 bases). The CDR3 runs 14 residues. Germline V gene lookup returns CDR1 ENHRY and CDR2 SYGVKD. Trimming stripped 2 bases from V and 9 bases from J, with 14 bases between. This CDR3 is CAISEGRGYGEQFF. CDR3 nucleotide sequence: TGTGCCATCAGTGAGGGGAGAGGTTACGGTGAGCAGTTCTTC.

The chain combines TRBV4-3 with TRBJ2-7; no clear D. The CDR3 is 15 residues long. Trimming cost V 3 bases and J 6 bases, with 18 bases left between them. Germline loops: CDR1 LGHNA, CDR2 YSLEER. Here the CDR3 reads CASSQALMRHTEQYF. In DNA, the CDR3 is TGCGCCAGCAGCCAGGCTCTTATGAGGCACACCGAGCAGTACTTC.

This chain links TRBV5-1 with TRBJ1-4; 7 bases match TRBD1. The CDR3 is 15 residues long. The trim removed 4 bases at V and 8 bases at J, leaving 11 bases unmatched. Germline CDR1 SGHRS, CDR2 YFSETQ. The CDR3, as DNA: TGCGCCAGCAGCCAGAACGGACAGGTCCCCGAAAAACTGTTTTTT. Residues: CASSQNGQVPEKLFF.

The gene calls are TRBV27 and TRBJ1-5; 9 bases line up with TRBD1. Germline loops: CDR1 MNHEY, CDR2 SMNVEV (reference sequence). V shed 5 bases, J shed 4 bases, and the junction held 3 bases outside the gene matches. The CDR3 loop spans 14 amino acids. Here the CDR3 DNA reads TGTGCCAGCAGTCCCGGGACAGGGAATCAGCCCCAGCATTTT. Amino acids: CASSPGTGNQPQHF.

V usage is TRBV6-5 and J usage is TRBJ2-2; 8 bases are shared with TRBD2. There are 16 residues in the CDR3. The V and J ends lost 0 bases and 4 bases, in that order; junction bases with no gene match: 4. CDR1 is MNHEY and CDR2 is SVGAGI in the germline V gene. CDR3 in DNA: TGTGCCAGCAGTTACTCGAGGGCGGGAGGCACCGGGGAGCTGTTTTTT. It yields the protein CASSYSRAGGTGELFF.

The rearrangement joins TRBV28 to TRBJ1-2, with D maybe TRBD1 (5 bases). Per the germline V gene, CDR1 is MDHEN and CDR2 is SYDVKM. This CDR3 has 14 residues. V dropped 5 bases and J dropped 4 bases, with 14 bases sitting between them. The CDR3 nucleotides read TGTGCCAGCAGTCCGCAGGTGGGGGGCTATGGCTACACCTTC. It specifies CASSPQVGGYGYTF.

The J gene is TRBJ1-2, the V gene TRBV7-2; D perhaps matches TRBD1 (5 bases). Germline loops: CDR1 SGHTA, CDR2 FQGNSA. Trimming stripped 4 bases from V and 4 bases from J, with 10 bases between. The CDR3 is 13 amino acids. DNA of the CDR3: TGTGCCAGCAGCTCGGACAAAACCTATGGCTACACCTTC. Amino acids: CASSSDKTYGYTF.